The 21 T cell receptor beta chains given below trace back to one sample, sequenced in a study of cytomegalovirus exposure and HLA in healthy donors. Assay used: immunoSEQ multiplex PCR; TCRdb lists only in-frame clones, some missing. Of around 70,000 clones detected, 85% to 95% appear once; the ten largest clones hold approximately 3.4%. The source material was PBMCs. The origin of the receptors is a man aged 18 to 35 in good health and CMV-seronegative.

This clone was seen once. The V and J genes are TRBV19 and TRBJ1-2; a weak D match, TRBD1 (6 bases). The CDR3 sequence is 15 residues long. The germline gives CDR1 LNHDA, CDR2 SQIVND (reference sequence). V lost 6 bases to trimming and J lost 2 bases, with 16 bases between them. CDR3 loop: CASRGRGSQNYGYTF. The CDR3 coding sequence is TGTGCCAGTAGGGGCAGGGGATCCCAAAACTATGGCTACACCTTC.

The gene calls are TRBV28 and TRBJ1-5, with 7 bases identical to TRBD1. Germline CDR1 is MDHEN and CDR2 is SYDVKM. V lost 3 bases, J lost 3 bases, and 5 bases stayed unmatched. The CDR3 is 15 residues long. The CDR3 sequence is CASSFVTGVNQPQHF. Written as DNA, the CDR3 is TGTGCCAGCAGTTTCGTAACAGGGGTCAATCAGCCCCAGCATTTT.

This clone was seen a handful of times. CDR3 in amino acids: CASSFRTGGDGPQHF. The CDR3 DNA sequence: TGTGCCAGCAGTTTTCGGACAGGGGGCGACGGGCCCCAGCATTTT. V gene TRBV27 combines with J gene TRBJ1-5; the match to TRBD1 covers 11 bases. Per germline, CDR1 MNHEY and CDR2 SMNVEV (reference sequence). Trimming took 3 bases from V and 9 from J; bases not matched to a gene: 7. The CDR3 spans 15 residues.

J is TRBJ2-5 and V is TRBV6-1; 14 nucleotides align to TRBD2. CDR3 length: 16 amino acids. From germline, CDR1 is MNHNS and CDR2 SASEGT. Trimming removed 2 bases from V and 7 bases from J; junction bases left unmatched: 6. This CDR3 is CASSETGLAGVGTQYF. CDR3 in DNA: TGTGCCAGCAGTGAAACGGGACTAGCGGGGGTCGGGACCCAGTACTTC.

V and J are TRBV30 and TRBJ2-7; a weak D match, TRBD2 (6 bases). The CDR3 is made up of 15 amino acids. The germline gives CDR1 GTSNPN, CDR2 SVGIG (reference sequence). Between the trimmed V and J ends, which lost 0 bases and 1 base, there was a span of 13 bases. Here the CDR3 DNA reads TGTGCCTGGAGTGTACCGGCGGGGAGGTCCTACGAGCAGTACTTC. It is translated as CAWSVPAGRSYEQYF.

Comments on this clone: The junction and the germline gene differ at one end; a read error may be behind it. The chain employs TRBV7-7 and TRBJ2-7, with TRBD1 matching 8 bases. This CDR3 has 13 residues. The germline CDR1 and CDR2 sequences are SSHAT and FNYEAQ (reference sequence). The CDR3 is CASSLGQGDEQYF. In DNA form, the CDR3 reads TGTGCTAGCAGCTTAGGACAGGGCGACGAGCAGTACTTC.

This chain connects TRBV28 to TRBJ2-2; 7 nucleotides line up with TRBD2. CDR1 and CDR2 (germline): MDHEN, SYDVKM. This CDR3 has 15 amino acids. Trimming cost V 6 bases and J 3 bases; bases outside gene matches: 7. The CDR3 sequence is CASRVGGTYTGELFF. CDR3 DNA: TGTGCCAGCAGGGTGGGGGGGACCTACACCGGGGAGCTGTTTTTT.

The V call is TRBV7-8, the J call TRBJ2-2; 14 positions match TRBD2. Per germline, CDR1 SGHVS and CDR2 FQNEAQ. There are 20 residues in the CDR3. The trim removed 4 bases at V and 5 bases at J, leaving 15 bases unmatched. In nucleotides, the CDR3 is TGTGCCAGCAGCTCCCGATCCGGACTAGCGGGGGGAAGGGGAACCGGGGAGCTGTTTTTT. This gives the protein CASSSRSGLAGGRGTGELFF.

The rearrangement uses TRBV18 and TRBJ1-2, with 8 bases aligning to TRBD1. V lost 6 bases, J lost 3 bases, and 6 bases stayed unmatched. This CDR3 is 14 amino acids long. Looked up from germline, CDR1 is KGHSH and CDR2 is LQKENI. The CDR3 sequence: CASSLDRADYGYTF. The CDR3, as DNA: TGTGCCAGCTCTCTGGACAGGGCGGACTATGGCTACACCTTC.

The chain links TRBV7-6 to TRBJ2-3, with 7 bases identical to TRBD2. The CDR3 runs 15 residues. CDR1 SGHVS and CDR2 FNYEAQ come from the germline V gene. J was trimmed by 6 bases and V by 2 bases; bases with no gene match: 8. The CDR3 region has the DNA TGTGCCAGCAGCTTAAGAGGCGGGGGAGAGGATACGCAGTATTTT. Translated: CASSLRGGGEDTQYF. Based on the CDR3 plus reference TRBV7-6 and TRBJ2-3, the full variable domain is GAGVSQSPRYKVTKRGQDVALRCDPISGHVSLYWYRQALGQGPEFLTYFNYEAQQDKSGLPNDRFSAERPEGSISTLTIQRTEQRDSAMYRCASSLRGGGEDTQYFGPGTRLTVL.

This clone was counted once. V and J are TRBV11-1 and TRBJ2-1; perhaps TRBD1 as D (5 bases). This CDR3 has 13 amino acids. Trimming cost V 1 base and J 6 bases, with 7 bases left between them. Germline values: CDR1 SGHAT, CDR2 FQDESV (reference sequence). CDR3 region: CASSLGQTNEQFF. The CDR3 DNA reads TGTGCCAGCAGCTTAGGACAGACCAATGAGCAGTTCTTC.

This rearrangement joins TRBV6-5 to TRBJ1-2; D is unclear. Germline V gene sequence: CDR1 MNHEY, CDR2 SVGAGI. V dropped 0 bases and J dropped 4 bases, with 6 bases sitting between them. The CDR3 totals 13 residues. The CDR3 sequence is CASSYSAGYGYTF. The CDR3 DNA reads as TGTGCCAGCAGTTACTCGGCAGGCTATGGCTACACCTTC.

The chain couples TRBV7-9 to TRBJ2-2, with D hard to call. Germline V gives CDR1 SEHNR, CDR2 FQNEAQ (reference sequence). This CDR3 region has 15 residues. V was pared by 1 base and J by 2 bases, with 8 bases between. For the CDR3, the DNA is TGTGCCAGCAGCTTAGATGCCAGTAACACCGGGGAGCTGTTTTTT. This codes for CASSLDASNTGELFF.

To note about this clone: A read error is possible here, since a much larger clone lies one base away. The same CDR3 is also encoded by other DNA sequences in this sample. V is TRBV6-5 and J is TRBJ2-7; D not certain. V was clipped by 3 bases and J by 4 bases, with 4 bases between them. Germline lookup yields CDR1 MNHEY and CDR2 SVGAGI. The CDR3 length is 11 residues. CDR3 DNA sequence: TGTGCCAGCAGTTATCAATACGAGCAGTACTTC. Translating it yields CASSYQYEQYF.

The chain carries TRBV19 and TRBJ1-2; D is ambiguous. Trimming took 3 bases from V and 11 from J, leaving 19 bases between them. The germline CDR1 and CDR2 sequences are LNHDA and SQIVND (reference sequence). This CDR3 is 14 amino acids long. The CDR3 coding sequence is TGTGCCAGTAGTATTTGGCAGGACTTACGATCGTACACCTTC. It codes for CASSIWQDLRSYTF.

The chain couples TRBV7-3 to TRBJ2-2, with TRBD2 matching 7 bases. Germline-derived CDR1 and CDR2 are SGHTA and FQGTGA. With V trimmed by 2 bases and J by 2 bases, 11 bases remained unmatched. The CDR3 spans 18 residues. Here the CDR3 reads CASSLVAVGGSNTGELFF. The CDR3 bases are TGTGCCAGCAGCTTAGTAGCGGTCGGGGGGAGTAACACCGGGGAGCTGTTTTTT. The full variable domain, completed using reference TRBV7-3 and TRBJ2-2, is GAGVSQTPSNKVTEKGKYVELRCDPISGHTALYWYRQSLGQGPEFLIYFQGTGAADDSGLPNDRFFAVRPEGSVSTLKIQRTERGDSAVYLCASSLVAVGGSNTGELFFGEGSRLTVL.

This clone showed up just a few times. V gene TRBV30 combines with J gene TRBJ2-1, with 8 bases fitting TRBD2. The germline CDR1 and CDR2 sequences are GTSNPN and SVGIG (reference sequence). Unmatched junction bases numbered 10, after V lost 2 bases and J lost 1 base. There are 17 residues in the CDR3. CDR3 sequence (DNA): TGTGCCTGGAGTCTCCTCTCCTCTAGCGGGTCCTACAATGAGCAGTTCTTC. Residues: CAWSLLSSSGSYNEQFF.

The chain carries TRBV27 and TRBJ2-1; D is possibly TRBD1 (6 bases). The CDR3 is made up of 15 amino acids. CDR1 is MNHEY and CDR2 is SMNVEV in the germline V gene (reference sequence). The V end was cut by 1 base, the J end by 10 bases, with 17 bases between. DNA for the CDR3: TGTGCCAGCAGTTTATTCGGGACACCCCAGGAGGAGCAGTTCTTC. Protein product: CASSLFGTPQEEQFF.

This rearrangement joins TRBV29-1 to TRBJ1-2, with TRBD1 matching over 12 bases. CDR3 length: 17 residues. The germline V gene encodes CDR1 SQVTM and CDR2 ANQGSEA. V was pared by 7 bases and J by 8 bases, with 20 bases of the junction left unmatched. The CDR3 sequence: CSALGQGALSGGGGYTF. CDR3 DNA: TGCAGCGCCCTGGGACAGGGGGCGCTTTCAGGGGGAGGCGGCTACACCTTC.

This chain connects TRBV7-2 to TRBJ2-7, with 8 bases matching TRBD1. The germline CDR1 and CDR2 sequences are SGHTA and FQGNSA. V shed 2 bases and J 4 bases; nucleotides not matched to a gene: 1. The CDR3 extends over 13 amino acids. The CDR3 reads CASSLQGAYEQYF. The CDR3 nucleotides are TGTGCCAGCAGCTTACAGGGGGCTTACGAGCAGTACTTC.

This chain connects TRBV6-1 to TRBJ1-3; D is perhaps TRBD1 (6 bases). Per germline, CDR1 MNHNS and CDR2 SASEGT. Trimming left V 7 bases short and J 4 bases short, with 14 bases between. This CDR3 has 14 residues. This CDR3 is CASMPDRAGNTIYF. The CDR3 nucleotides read TGTGCCAGCATGCCGGACAGAGCGGGAAACACCATATATTTT.